The entry below gives a single T cell receptor (beta chain) sequence along with its context. It was with a sample-barcoded 5' primer and a J-beta primer mix that a second PCR of roughly 7 to 12 cycles was run. Template switching added a 12-random-nucleotide identifier to every cDNA molecule. TCRdb itself ran the 5' RACE reads through MiXCR, one entry per CDR3 protein. The data hold 800,000 or so distinct CDR3 sequences, with 25% observed a single time. The data stem from a study of blood T cells in healthy people across ages. Individuals who donated were healthy Caucasians from Russia aged about 6 to 90. PBMCs numbering at least 6.5 million were isolated per sample. This sample was also put to use in a study of T cells of mothers and their children. That report notes: Reads recorded for TCR beta CDR3 numbered over 9 million per mother and roughly 3 million per child.

This receptor was identified in a boy between 10 and 17 years old in good health. Sequenced input: blood.

CDR3: CASSQEETDSGNTIYF. CDR3 sequence (DNA): TGTGCCAGCAGCCAAGAGGAAACGGACTCTGGAAACACCATATATTTT. The V and J genes are TRBV14 and TRBJ1-3, with unresolved D. With 0 bases removed from V and 0 bases from J, the gap between germline ends came to 9 bases. The CDR3 runs 16 residues. The germline gives CDR1 SGHDN, CDR2 FVKESK.